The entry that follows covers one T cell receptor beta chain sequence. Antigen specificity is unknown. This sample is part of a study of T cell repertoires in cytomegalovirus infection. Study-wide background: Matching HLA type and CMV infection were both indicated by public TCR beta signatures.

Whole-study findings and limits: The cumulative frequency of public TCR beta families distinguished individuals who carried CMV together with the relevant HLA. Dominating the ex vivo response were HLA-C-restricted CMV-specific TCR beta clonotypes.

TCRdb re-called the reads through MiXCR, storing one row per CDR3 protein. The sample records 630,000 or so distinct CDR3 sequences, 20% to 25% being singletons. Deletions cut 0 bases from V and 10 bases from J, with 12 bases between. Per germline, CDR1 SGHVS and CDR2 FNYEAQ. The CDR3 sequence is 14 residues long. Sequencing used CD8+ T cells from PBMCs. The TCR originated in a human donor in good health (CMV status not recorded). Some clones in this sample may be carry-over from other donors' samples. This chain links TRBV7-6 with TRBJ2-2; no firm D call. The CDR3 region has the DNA TGTGCCAGCAGCTTAGCGCCTAAATTACAGGAGCTGTTTTTT. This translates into CASSLAPKLQELFF.